The sequence of this TCR beta chain was determined in a study of cytomegalovirus exposure and HLA in healthy donors. Whole-study findings and limits: By HLA locus, TCR association rates varied in a later analysis, with DRB1 showing the most and HLA-C the fewest. Roughly uniform depth of sequencing across donors was assumed in presence/absence analyses.

Note on this clone: The antigen is not known.

PCR amplification relied on 60 Vbeta primers (plus 13 Jbeta primers). Profiling relied on immunoSEQ multiplex PCR, and the TCRdb table lists in-frame clones only, not all of them. The table has around 110,000 clones, roughly 69% seen once; the top ten hold roughly 2.4%. The CDR3 has 16 residues. The V gene's germline CDR1 is MNHNY and CDR2 SVGAGI (reference sequence). Trimming took 5 bases from V and 6 from J; bases not matched to a gene: 12. The rearrangement uses TRBV6-6 and TRBJ1-5, with 8 bases fitting TRBD1. The sequenced sample was PBMCs. The source is a woman younger than 45 in good health and CMV-seronegative. The CDR3 nucleotides are TGTGCCAGCAGTCGTATTGTGGCAGGGGGCATTCAGCCCCAGCATTTT. Protein product: CASSRIVAGGIQPQHF.